This T cell receptor (beta chain) comes out of a study of OX40 agonist ivuxolimab in advanced cancers. The CDR3 sequence is 15 residues long. Germline lookup yields CDR1 MNHEY and CDR2 SVGAGI. Trimming removed 4 bases from V and 0 bases from J; junction bases left unmatched: 5. Produced via immunoSEQ multiplex PCR; TCRdb's table is partial and in-frame only. The data contain 40,000 or so clones, roughly 89% of them singletons. Patients who had autoimmune disease history or got systemic immunosuppression were left out. This sequence was found in an adult with an advanced solid tumor such as melanoma, head and neck, liver or kidney cancer. The J gene is TRBJ1-1, the V gene TRBV6-5; 7 nucleotides line up with TRBD1. The sequenced sample was CD4+ or CD8+ T cells sorted from blood, obtained in a trial of the OX40 agonist ivuxolimab. CDR3 protein: CASSSWDRLNTEAFF. CDR3 sequence (DNA): TGTGCCAGCAGTTCCTGGGACAGACTGAACACTGAAGCTTTCTTT.